This T cell receptor (beta chain) was sequenced for a study of T cell responses to AZD1222 COVID-19 vaccine. Regarding the study as a whole: Reportedly, nearly half the spike-specific TCRs target unmutated variant regions.

Here immunoSEQ multiplex PCR was the method, and the copy in TCRdb shows in-frame clones only, minus some. The sample contains about 69,000 clones, 83% of which appear only once. Details on this clone: The target antigen is unknown.

V shed 5 bases, J shed 2 bases, and the junction held 5 bases outside the gene matches. Germline V gene data show CDR1 as SGHVS and CDR2 as FNYEAQ. The CDR3 runs to 15 residues. This TCR came from an adult who received the AZD1222 COVID-19 vaccine. The chain combines TRBV7-6 with TRBJ2-3; TRBD2 matches 9 bases. The sample was peripheral blood, taken 28 days after the second AZD1222 dose. CDR3 DNA: TGTGCCAGCAGCCGCCTAGCGGGGCTCACAGATACGCAGTATTTT. It yields the protein CASSRLAGLTDTQYF. Full variable domain (remainder filled in from reference TRBV7-6 and TRBJ2-3): GAGVSQSPRYKVTKRGQDVALRCDPISGHVSLYWYRQALGQGPEFLTYFNYEAQQDKSGLPNDRFSAERPEGSISTLTIQRTEQRDSAMYRCASSRLAGLTDTQYFGPGTRLTVL.